The 9 T cell receptor beta chains below were found in one sample sequenced in a study of blood T cell repertoires in COVID-19. The assay was immunoSEQ multiplex PCR, and TCRdb's table has in-frame clones only and misses some. Of about 130,000 clones listed, approximately 90% are singletons. The sequenced sample was peripheral blood. The receptors were gathered from a man aged 60 to 69 with COVID-19, enrolled during active disease.

The chain uses TRBV5-4 and TRBJ2-5; tentative D call: TRBD1 (6 bases). Trimming removed 3 bases from V and 2 bases from J, with 20 bases in between. The germline CDR1 and CDR2 sequences are SGHNT and YYREEE (reference sequence). The CDR3 is made up of 17 amino acids. The CDR3 region is CASSSPGVAGVQETQYF. As DNA, the CDR3 is TGTGCCAGCAGCTCACCCGGGGTTGCAGGGGTTCAAGAGACCCAGTACTTC.

This clone showed up just once. The J gene is TRBJ1-5, the V gene TRBV2; TRBD1 might be the D (5 bases). Germline V gene lookup returns CDR1 SNHLY and CDR2 FYNNEI. The CDR3 is 15 amino acids. Trimming pared 1 base from V and 2 bases from J, leaving 9 bases between. CDR3: CASSEVRVGNQPQHF. In DNA, the CDR3 is TGTGCCAGCAGTGAAGTCAGGGTGGGCAATCAGCCCCAGCATTTT.

DNA of the CDR3: TGTGCCAGCAGTTACGGCAGGGTTTCTGGAAACACCATATATTTT. It codes for CASSYGRVSGNTIYF. The chain employs TRBV6-2 or TRBV6-3 and TRBJ1-3, with a weak D call TRBD1 (5 bases). CDR1 is MNHEY and CDR2 is SVGEGT in the germline V gene. The CDR3 covers 15 residues. Trimming took 2 bases from V and 1 from J, leaving 9 bases between them.

The chain recombines TRBV12-5 with TRBJ2-1, with D possibly being TRBD2 (5 bases). Trimming cost V 1 base and J 8 bases, with 18 bases left between them. The CDR3 length is 16 residues. Germline CDR1 reads LGHNT; CDR2 reads FRNRAP. CDR3 protein: CASGLGTSRVADEQFF. CDR3 bases: TGTGCTAGTGGTTTGGGTACTTCGAGGGTAGCCGATGAGCAGTTCTTC.

CDR3 loop: CASSQVTSGITDTQYF. CDR3 nucleotides: TGCGCCAGCAGCCAAGTTACTAGCGGGATCACAGATACGCAGTATTTT. This chain links TRBV4-3 with TRBJ2-3; 10 positions agree with TRBD2. This CDR3 comprises 16 residues. Germline V gives CDR1 LGHNA, CDR2 YSLEER. The V gene end was trimmed by 1 base and the J gene end by 2 bases; junction bases not matched to a gene: 3.

This clone was seen only once. The gene calls are TRBV3-1 (or the pseudogene TRBV3-2) and TRBJ2-3, with D possibly matching TRBD2 (7 bases). The CDR3 is 16 amino acids. The V and J ends lost 0 bases and 9 bases respectively, with 19 bases between them. The germline CDR1 and CDR2 sequences are LGHDT and YNNKEL (reference sequence). CDR3 protein: CASSQDSRGGAETQYF. In DNA, the CDR3 is TGTGCCAGCAGCCAAGACTCAAGAGGGGGGGCCGAGACGCAGTATTTT.

The chain is built from TRBV19 and TRBJ1-2, with 7 bases aligning to TRBD1. CDR3 length: 13 amino acids. Germline CDR1 and CDR2: LNHDA and SQIVND (reference sequence). V was pared by 9 bases and J by 2 bases, with 6 bases of the junction left unmatched. The CDR3 DNA reads as TGTGCCAGCAGGGGACAGATCAACTATGGCTACACCTTC. It specifies CASRGQINYGYTF.

The J gene is TRBJ1-1, the V gene TRBV10-3, with D unresolved. Germline V gene data show CDR1 as ENHRY and CDR2 as SYGVKD. CDR3 length equals 14 residues. Trimming left V 4 bases short and J 4 bases short, with 13 bases between. CDR3 sequence (DNA): TGTGCCATCAGTGCTGGGAGGTTGGGCACTGAAGCTTTCTTT. Protein: CAISAGRLGTEAFF.

This chain links TRBV5-4 with TRBJ2-7, with 8 bases lining up with TRBD1. Trimming cost V 1 base and J 0 bases; bases outside gene matches: 3. CDR1 and CDR2 (germline): SGHNT, YYREEE (reference sequence). The CDR3 contains 15 residues. The CDR3 here is CASSLPGQGSYEQYF. CDR3 DNA: TGTGCCAGCAGCTTGCCCGGACAGGGCTCCTACGAGCAGTACTTC. The whole variable domain, filled in from reference TRBV5-4 and TRBJ2-7, reads ETGVTQSPTHLIKTRGQQVTLRCSSQSGHNTVSWYQQALGQGPQFIFQYYREEENGRGNFPPRFSGLQFPNYSSELNVNALELDDSALYLCASSLPGQGSYEQYFGPGTRLTVT.